This TCR beta chain comes out of a study of technical replicates of blood from a few donors (dated by TCRdb to the late 2010s). About this clone: No antigen is known for it. Base qualities were left out, and no much larger clone turns up one base away.

The junction carries 7 bases between V and J, which are trimmed by 4 bases and 6 bases respectively. CDR1 and CDR2, looked up from the germline V gene (reference sequence), are WNHNN and SYGVQD. The cysteine opens and the phenylalanine closes a CDR3 of 12 amino acids. CDR3 DNA is the only sequence kept; it has 36 bases, read in frame from the first base. Preparation of the library involved the immunoSEQ multiplex PCR assay. As stored in TCRdb, this immuneACCESS dataset retains in-frame rearrangements with V and J assigned. A fraction of the clones does not appear; measured against another copy, unresolved V genes explain less than half of the discrepancy, and the remainder lacks a known reason. The sample table records some 15,000 clones; over 75% of these occur just once. The ten largest clonotypes hold around an eighth of the sample.

Sample: PBMCs. The chain joins TRBV10-1 to TRBJ2-1, with a tentative D gene TRBD1 over 6 matching bases. This TCR was recovered from a human donor in good health. The DNA sequence is TGCGCCAGCAGTGGACAGGCCAATGAGCAGTTCTTC. This translates into CASSGQANEQFF.